This T cell receptor (beta chain) was sequenced in a study of shared clonotypes between healthy human individuals. Findings and caveats of the study: Non-shared clonotypes were found to have lower generation probabilities than the clonotypes that were shared by all four of the sorted-subset donors. Apart from blood, nothing was sampled; tissue repertoires likely differ.

CD45RO-negative cells were positively selected for CCR7, leaving out terminally differentiated effector memory CD45RA+ cells. All donors were healthy HIV-negative adults lacking recent acute infections or vaccinations. Notes on this clone: Its antigen is not identified.

Generated by immunoSEQ multiplex PCR, the TCRdb table keeps only in-frame clones and is missing some. The table shows more than 550,000 clones, with just over 90% occurring only once. The V segment lost 2 bases and the J segment 4 bases; nucleotides outside the gene matches: 6. This CDR3 has 16 residues. From germline, CDR1 is MDHEN and CDR2 SYDVKM. Source material: naive CD8+ T cells sorted from blood. This clonotype was sampled from a young man in good health. This rearrangement joins TRBV28 to TRBJ2-3; 10 positions match TRBD1. The CDR3 loop reads CASSLGDRGISDTQYF. The CDR3 DNA sequence: TGTGCCAGCAGTTTAGGGGACAGGGGAATTTCAGATACGCAGTATTTT.